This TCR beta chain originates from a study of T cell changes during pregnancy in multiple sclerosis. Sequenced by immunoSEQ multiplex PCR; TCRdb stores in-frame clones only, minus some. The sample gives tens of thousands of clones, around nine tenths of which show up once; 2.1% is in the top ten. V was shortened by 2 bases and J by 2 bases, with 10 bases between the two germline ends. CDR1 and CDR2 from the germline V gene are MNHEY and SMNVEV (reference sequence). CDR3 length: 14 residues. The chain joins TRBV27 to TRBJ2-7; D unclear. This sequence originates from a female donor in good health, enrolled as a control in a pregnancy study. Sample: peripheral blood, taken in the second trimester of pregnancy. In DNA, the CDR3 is TGTGCCAGCAGTTTAGTGGCACACACCTACGAGCAGTACTTC. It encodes CASSLVAHTYEQYF.